Here is one T cell receptor (beta chain) with its context. Its antigen remains unidentified. The data were taken from a study of shared clonotypes between healthy human individuals. The CDR3 spans 14 residues. CDR1 and CDR2 from the germline V gene are LNHDA and SQIVND (reference sequence). Trimming took 5 bases from V and 6 from J, leaving 16 bases between them. Nashville, Tennessee was home to all donors, each a Caucasian adult. Study outcomes and limitations: Sampling involved blood alone; tissue repertoires likely differ.

Assay runs were performed at deep level. The data were produced by immunoSEQ multiplex PCR, yet TCRdb's version contains in-frame clones alone and is incomplete. The sample carries millions of clones, around 90% recorded once. The J gene is TRBJ1-1, the V gene TRBV19; tentative D call: TRBD1 (5 bases). What was sequenced was naive CD4+ T cells sorted from blood. Sample subset: CD45RA+ positively selected. The origin of this receptor is a man between 18 and 35 years old in good health. CDR3 sequence reads: CASSPKTALSEAFF. In nucleotides, the CDR3 is TGTGCCAGTAGTCCTAAGACAGCGCTTTCTGAAGCTTTCTTT.